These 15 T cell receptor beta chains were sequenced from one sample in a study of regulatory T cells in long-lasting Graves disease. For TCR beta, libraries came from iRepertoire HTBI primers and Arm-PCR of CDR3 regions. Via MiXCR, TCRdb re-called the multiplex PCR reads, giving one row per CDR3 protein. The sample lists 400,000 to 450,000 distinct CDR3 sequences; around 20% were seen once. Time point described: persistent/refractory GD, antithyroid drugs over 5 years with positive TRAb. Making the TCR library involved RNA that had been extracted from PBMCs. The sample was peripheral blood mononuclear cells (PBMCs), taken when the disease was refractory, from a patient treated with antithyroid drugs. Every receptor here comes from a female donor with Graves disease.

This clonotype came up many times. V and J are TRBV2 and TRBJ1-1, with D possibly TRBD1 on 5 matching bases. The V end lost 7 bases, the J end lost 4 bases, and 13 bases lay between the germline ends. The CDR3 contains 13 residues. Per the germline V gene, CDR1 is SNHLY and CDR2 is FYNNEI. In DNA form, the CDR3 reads TGTGCCAGCACCCGGGGACTACTCACTGAAGCTTTCTTT. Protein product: CASTRGLLTEAFF. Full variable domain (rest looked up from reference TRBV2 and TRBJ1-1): EPEVTQTPSHQVTQMGQEVILRCVPISNHLYFYWYRQILGQKVEFLVSFYNNEISEKSEIFDDQFSVERPDGSNFTLKIRSTKLEDSAMYFCASTRGLLTEAFFGQGTRLTVV.

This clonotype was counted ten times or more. The CDR3 DNA reads as TGCAGTGCTCGACTGTTGGGTAAAGGGTTGGGGGAGACCCAGTACTTC. It translates to CSARLLGKGLGETQYF. This chain links TRBV20-1 with TRBJ2-5, with D hard to call. V lost 5 bases, J lost 5 bases, and 24 bases lay in between. CDR1 and CDR2 from the germline V gene are DFQATT and SNEGSKA (reference sequence). CDR3 size: 16 residues.

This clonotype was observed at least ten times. DNA of the CDR3: TGTGCCAGCAGCTTAAGGGTGCGGGGGATACAAGAGACCCAGTACTTC. Encoded protein: CASSLRVRGIQETQYF. This chain uses TRBV7-8 with TRBJ2-5; TRBD2 matches 7 bases. Trimming removed 2 bases from V and 2 bases from J; junction bases left unmatched: 8. Germline lookup yields CDR1 SGHVS and CDR2 FQNEAQ. The CDR3 loop spans 16 amino acids. Supplemented by reference TRBV7-8 and TRBJ2-5, the full variable domain reads GAGVSQSPRYKVAKRGQDVALRCDPISGHVSLFWYQQALGQGPEFLTYFQNEAQLDKSGLPSDRFFAERPEGSVSTLKIQRTQQEDSAVYLCASSLRVRGIQETQYFGPGTRLLVL.

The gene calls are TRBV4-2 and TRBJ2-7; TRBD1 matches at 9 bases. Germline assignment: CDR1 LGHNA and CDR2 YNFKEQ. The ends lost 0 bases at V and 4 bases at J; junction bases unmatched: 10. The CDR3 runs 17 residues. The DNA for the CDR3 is TGTGCCAGCAGCCAAGAGGAACCGGGACAGGGACGTTACGAGCAGTACTTC. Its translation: CASSQEEPGQGRYEQYF.

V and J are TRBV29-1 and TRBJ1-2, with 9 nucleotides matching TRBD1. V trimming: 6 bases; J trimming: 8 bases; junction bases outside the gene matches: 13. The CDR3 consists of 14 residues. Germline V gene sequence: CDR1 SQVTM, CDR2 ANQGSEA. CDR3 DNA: TGCAGCGTAATGGGGTTTGACAGGGGGTACGGCTACACCTTC. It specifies CSVMGFDRGYGYTF.

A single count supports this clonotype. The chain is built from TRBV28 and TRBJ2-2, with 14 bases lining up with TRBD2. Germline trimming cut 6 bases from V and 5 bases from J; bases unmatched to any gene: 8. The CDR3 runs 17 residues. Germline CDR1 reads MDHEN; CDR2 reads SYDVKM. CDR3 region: CASRGLAGGMRTGELFF. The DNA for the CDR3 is TGTGCCAGCAGAGGACTAGCGGGGGGTATGCGGACCGGGGAGCTGTTTTTT.

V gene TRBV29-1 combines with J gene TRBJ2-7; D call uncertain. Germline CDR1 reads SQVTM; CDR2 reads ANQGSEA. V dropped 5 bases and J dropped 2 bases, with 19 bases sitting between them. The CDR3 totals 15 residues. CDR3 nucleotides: TGCAGCGTTCTTATAAACCAAGGACGGGCCTACGAGCAGTACTTC. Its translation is CSVLINQGRAYEQYF.

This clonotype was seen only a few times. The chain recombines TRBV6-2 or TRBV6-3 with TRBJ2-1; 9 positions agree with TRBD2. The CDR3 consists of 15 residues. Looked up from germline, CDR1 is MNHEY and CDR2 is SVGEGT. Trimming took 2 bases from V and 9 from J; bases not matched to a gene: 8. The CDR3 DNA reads TGTGCCAGCAGTTACATGGGGACTAGCCTTCTTGAGCAGTTCTTC. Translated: CASSYMGTSLLEQFF.

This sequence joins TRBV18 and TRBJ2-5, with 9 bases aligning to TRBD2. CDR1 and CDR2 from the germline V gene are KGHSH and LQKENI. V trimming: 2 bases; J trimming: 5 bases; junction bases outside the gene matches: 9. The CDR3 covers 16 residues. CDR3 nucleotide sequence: TGTGCCAGCTCACCAGCCGGGACTAGCAGGAGGGAGACCCAGTACTTC. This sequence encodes CASSPAGTSRRETQYF.

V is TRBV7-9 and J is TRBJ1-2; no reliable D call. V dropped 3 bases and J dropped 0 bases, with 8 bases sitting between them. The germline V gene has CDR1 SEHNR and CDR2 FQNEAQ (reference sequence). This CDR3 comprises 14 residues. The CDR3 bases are TGTGCCAGCAGCTTGCAGCCTGCTAACTATGGCTACACCTTC. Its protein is CASSLQPANYGYTF.

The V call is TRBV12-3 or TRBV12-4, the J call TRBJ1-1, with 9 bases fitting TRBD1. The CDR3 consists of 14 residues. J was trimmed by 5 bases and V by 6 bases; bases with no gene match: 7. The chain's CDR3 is CASSPSTGGTEAFF. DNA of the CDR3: TGTGCCAGCAGCCCCTCGACAGGGGGAACTGAAGCTTTCTTT.

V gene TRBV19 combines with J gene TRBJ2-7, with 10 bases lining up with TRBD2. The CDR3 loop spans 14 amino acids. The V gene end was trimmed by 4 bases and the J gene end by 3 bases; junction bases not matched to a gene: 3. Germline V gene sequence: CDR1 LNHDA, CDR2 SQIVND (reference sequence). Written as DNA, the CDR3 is TGTGCCAGTAGTACCGGGACTAGCGACTACGAGCAGTACTTC. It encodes CASSTGTSDYEQYF.

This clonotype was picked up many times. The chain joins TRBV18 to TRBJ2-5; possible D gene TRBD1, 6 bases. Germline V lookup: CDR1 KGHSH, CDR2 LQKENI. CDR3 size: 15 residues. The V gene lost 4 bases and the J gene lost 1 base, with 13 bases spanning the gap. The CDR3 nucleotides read TGTGCCAGCTCACTTAACGCAGGGGCCCAAGAGACCCAGTACTTC. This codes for CASSLNAGAQETQYF.

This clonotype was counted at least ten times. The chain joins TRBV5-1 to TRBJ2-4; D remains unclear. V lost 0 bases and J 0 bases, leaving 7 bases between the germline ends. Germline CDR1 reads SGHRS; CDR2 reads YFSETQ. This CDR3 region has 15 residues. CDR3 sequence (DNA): TGCGCCAGCAGCTTGGGATCGGTAGCCAAAAACATTCAGTACTTC. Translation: CASSLGSVAKNIQYF. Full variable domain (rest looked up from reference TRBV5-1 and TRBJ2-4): KAGVTQTPRYLIKTRGQQVTLSCSPISGHRSVSWYQQTPGQGLQFLFEYFSETQRNKGNFPGRFSGRQFSNSRSEMNVSTLELGDSALYLCASSLGSVAKNIQYFGAGTRLSVL.

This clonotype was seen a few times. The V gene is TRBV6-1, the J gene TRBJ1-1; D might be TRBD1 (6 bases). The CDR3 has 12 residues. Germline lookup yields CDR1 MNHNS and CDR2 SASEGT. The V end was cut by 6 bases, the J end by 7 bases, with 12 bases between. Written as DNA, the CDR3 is TGTGCCAGCAGATCCGGACAGCTTGAAGCTTTCTTT. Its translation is CASRSGQLEAFF.